These T cell receptor beta chains were read from a single sample in a study of Graves' ophthalmopathy and Graves' hyperthyroidism. TCRdb processed the multiplex PCR reads anew with MiXCR; each CDR3 protein has one entry. The table records about 740,000 distinct CDR3 sequences, about 44% of them present only once. Sequenced input: peripheral blood. The receptors here all came from an adult man with Graves' ophthalmopathy. CDR3s include the opening cysteine and the closing phenylalanine or tryptophan. A D gene is named only where the DNA matches it firmly. Clone size is shown for a subset of rows, as once, few, many or a class of expanded clone.

clone size: many
V gene: TRBV7-3
D gene: TRBD1
J gene: TRBJ1-6
CDR3 protein: CASSLSAGGGSPLHF
CDR3 DNA: TGTGCCAGCAGCTTATCTGCAGGGGGCGGTTCACCCCTCCACTTT

clone size: NA
V gene: TRBV15
D gene: NA
J gene: TRBJ2-7
CDR3 protein: CATSSLGRYEQYF
CDR3 DNA: TGTGCCACCAGCAGCTTAGGCAGGTACGAGCAGTACTTC

clone size: few
V gene: TRBV7-2
D gene: TRBD1
J gene: TRBJ2-7
CDR3 protein: CASSVSGQTDFRGQYF
CDR3 DNA: TGTGCCAGCAGCGTATCGGGACAGACGGATTTTCGAGGGCAGTACTTC

clone size: many
V gene: TRBV5-5
D gene: NA
J gene: TRBJ1-2
CDR3 protein: CASSPMNAPYGYTF
CDR3 DNA: TGTGCCAGCAGTCCCATGAATGCCCCCTATGGCTACACCTTC

clone size: NA
V gene: TRBV29-1
D gene: TRBD1
J gene: TRBJ2-5
CDR3 protein: CSVERGQQPNQPQYF
CDR3 DNA: TGCAGCGTTGAGAGGGGACAGCAACCAAATCAGCCCCAGTACTTC

clone size: few
V gene: TRBV6-6
D gene: TRBD1
J gene: TRBJ2-5
CDR3 protein: CASSEALGQGLAQETQYF
CDR3 DNA: TGTGCCAGCAGTGAAGCGTTGGGACAGGGGCTAGCTCAAGAGACCCAGTACTTC

clone size: few
V gene: TRBV7-9
D gene: NA
J gene: TRBJ2-7
CDR3 protein: CASSYDAREQYF
CDR3 DNA: TGTGCCAGCAGTTATGATGCGAGGGAGCAGTACTTC

clone size: few
V gene: TRBV5-5
D gene: NA
J gene: TRBJ1-6
CDR3 protein: CASSYQGGNSPLHF
CDR3 DNA: TGTGCCAGCAGCTACCAAGGGGGTAATTCACCCCTCCACTTT

clone size: few
V gene: TRBV10-3
D gene: TRBD1
J gene: TRBJ1-2
CDR3 protein: CASTRTLTGDLGYTF
CDR3 DNA: TGTGCCAGCACCAGAACCTTAACAGGGGATTTAGGCTACACCTTC

clone size: many
V gene: TRBV2
D gene: NA
J gene: TRBJ2-7
CDR3 protein: CASSEGGPYHYEQYF
CDR3 DNA: TGTGCCAGCAGTGAAGGGGGCCCCTACCACTACGAGCAGTACTTC

clone size: NA
V gene: TRBV3-1
D gene: NA
J gene: TRBJ2-7
CDR3 protein: CASSQGRGEQYF
CDR3 DNA: TGTGCCAGCAGCCAAGGGAGGGGCGAGCAGTACTTC

clone size: many
V gene: TRBV7-9
D gene: NA
J gene: TRBJ1-1
CDR3 protein: CASSLVSGGTEAFF
CDR3 DNA: TGTGCCAGCAGCTTAGTCTCGGGGGGCACTGAAGCTTTCTTT

clone size: many
V gene: TRBV7-9
D gene: NA
J gene: TRBJ2-7
CDR3 protein: CASSLTTGSYEQYF
CDR3 DNA: TGTGCCAGCAGCTTAACGACAGGTAGCTACGAGCAGTACTTC

clone size: NA
V gene: TRBV15
D gene: NA
J gene: TRBJ1-2
CDR3 protein: CATSSQDDRGYTF
CDR3 DNA: TGTGCCACCAGCAGCCAAGATGACAGGGGCTACACCTTC

clone size: NA
V gene: TRBV29-1
D gene: TRBD1
J gene: TRBJ1-3
CDR3 protein: CSVWDRASGNTIYF
CDR3 DNA: TGCAGCGTATGGGACAGGGCTTCTGGAAACACCATATACTTT

clone size: NA
V gene: TRBV14
D gene: NA
J gene: TRBJ1-1
CDR3 protein: CASSGGQKNTEAFF
CDR3 DNA: TGCGCCAGCAGCGGAGGACAGAAGAACACTGAAGCTTTCTTT

clone size: NA
V gene: TRBV7-9
D gene: NA
J gene: TRBJ1-2
CDR3 protein: CASSPRFGGDHDYGYTF
CDR3 DNA: TGTGCCAGCAGCCCCCGATTTGGAGGGGATCATGACTATGGCTACACCTTC

clone size: NA
V gene: TRBV20-1
D gene: NA
J gene: TRBJ2-7
CDR3 protein: CSASSSLTVPYEQYF
CDR3 DNA: TGCAGTGCCAGCAGCTCACTGACGGTTCCCTACGAGCAGTACTTC

clone size: few
V gene: TRBV19
D gene: NA
J gene: TRBJ1-5
CDR3 protein: CASSMRASQPQHF
CDR3 DNA: TGTGCCAGTAGTATGAGGGCCTCTCAGCCCCAGCATTTT

clone size: many
V gene: TRBV2
D gene: NA
J gene: TRBJ1-1
CDR3 protein: CASSEAFF
CDR3 DNA: TGTGCCAGTTCGGAGGCTTTCTTT

clone size: NA
V gene: TRBV2
D gene: NA
J gene: TRBJ1-6
CDR3 protein: CASSDRGNSPLHF
CDR3 DNA: TGTGCCAGCAGTGATAGGGGGAATTCACCCCTCCACTTT

clone size: few
V gene: TRBV20-1
D gene: TRBD1
J gene: TRBJ1-1
CDR3 protein: CSATSSDRVPDEAFF
CDR3 DNA: TGCAGTGCTACTTCCTCGGACAGGGTCCCAGATGAAGCTTTCTTT

clone size: NA
V gene: TRBV9
D gene: TRBD1
J gene: TRBJ2-7
CDR3 protein: CASSLGFTKQGALYEQYF
CDR3 DNA: TGTGCCAGCAGCTTAGGATTCACGAAACAGGGGGCTTTATACGAGCAGTACTTC

clone size: NA
V gene: TRBV25-1
D gene: NA
J gene: TRBJ1-1
CDR3 protein: CASLRWTEAFF
CDR3 DNA: TGTGCCAGCCTCAGGTGGACTGAAGCTTTCTTT

clone size: once
V gene: TRBV25-1
D gene: NA
J gene: TRBJ1-6
CDR3 protein: CASSSVTENSPLHF
CDR3 DNA: TGTGCCAGCAGTTCTGTGACAGAAAATTCACCCCTCCACTTT

clone size: NA
V gene: TRBV11-2
D gene: NA
J gene: TRBJ2-5
CDR3 protein: CASSFSSLARQETQYF
CDR3 DNA: TGTGCCAGCAGCTTTTCCTCTTTAGCGCGTCAAGAGACCCAGTACTTC

clone size: NA
V gene: TRBV25-1
D gene: TRBD1
J gene: TRBJ1-2
CDR3 protein: CASSYGQGTRRNYGYTF
CDR3 DNA: TGTGCCAGCAGTTACGGACAGGGGACGCGACGTAACTATGGCTACACCTTC

clone size: NA
V gene: TRBV5-1
D gene: TRBD1
J gene: TRBJ1-2
CDR3 protein: CASSLTAGGPWGYTF
CDR3 DNA: TGCGCCAGCAGCTTGACGGCAGGGGGCCCTTGGGGCTACACCTTC

clone size: NA
V gene: TRBV10-3
D gene: TRBD1
J gene: TRBJ1-1
CDR3 protein: CAITTTYPGQGVLEAFF
CDR3 DNA: TGTGCCATCACTACAACATATCCGGGACAGGGGGTTCTTGAAGCTTTCTTT

clone size: NA
V gene: TRBV25-1
D gene: NA
J gene: TRBJ2-2
CDR3 protein: CASSARSHTGELFF
CDR3 DNA: TGTGCCAGCAGTGCTAGAAGCCACACCGGGGAGCTGTTTTTT

clone size: NA
V gene: TRBV7-9
D gene: NA
J gene: TRBJ1-2
CDR3 protein: CASSLAGGSGGYTF
CDR3 DNA: TGTGCCAGCAGCTTAGCAGGCGGGAGTGGTGGCTACACCTTC

clone size: NA
V gene: TRBV7-6
D gene: NA
J gene: TRBJ2-2
CDR3 protein: CASTLATGELFF
CDR3 DNA: TGTGCCAGCACCTTAGCGACCGGGGAGCTGTTTTTT

clone size: NA
V gene: TRBV28
D gene: TRBD1
J gene: TRBJ1-6
CDR3 protein: CASRDRGTANSPLHF
CDR3 DNA: TGTGCCAGCAGAGATAGGGGGACAGCAAATTCACCCCTCCACTTT

clone size: many
V gene: TRBV14
D gene: NA
J gene: TRBJ2-2
CDR3 protein: CASSRRAYTGELFF
CDR3 DNA: TGTGCCAGCAGCCGACGGGCGTACACCGGGGAGCTGTTTTTT

clone size: many
V gene: TRBV7-2
D gene: NA
J gene: TRBJ1-2
CDR3 protein: CASSLARADYGYTF
CDR3 DNA: TGTGCCAGCAGCTTAGCGCGGGCAGACTATGGCTACACCTTC

clone size: many
V gene: TRBV7-2
D gene: NA
J gene: TRBJ2-5
CDR3 protein: CASSQGTMETQYF
CDR3 DNA: TGTGCCAGCAGCCAAGGGACAATGGAGACCCAGTACTTC

clone size: NA
V gene: TRBV10-3
D gene: TRBD1
J gene: TRBJ1-1
CDR3 protein: CAISGQGAEAFF
CDR3 DNA: TGTGCCATCAGTGGACAGGGGGCTGAAGCTTTCTTT

clone size: few
V gene: TRBV7-9
D gene: TRBD1
J gene: TRBJ2-5
CDR3 protein: CASSQGSQGRGTQYF
CDR3 DNA: TGTGCCAGCAGCCAAGGGTCACAGGGGAGAGGGACCCAGTACTTC

clone size: NA
V gene: TRBV29-1
D gene: NA
J gene: TRBJ1-1
CDR3 protein: CSVPGRNAEAFF
CDR3 DNA: TGCAGCGTTCCGGGGCGCAACGCTGAAGCTTTCTTT

clone size: NA
V gene: TRBV24-1
D gene: TRBD1
J gene: TRBJ1-5
CDR3 protein: CASTGQGGPNQPQHF
CDR3 DNA: TGTGCCAGCACCGGACAGGGAGGGCCTAATCAGCCCCAGCATTTT

clone size: many
V gene: TRBV2
D gene: NA
J gene: TRBJ2-7
CDR3 protein: CASSGIDEQYF
CDR3 DNA: TGTGCCAGCAGTGGTATCGACGAGCAGTACTTC

clone size: many
V gene: TRBV10-3
D gene: NA
J gene: TRBJ2-5
CDR3 protein: CATKPQGRETQYF
CDR3 DNA: TGTGCCACAAAACCTCAGGGTCGGGAGACCCAGTACTTC

clone size: many
V gene: TRBV7-9
D gene: NA
J gene: TRBJ1-2
CDR3 protein: CASSTIGIQSEYGYTF
CDR3 DNA: TGTGCCAGCAGCACGATCGGGATCCAATCAGAGTATGGCTACACCTTC

clone size: many
V gene: TRBV7-9
D gene: NA
J gene: TRBJ1-4
CDR3 protein: CASSLEITGGEKLFF
CDR3 DNA: TGTGCCAGCAGCTTGGAGATCACGGGAGGCGAAAAACTGTTTTTT

clone size: NA
V gene: TRBV20-1
D gene: TRBD1
J gene: TRBJ1-1
CDR3 protein: CSARTGAPNTEAFF
CDR3 DNA: TGCAGTGCTAGGACAGGGGCCCCGAACACTGAAGCTTTCTTT

clone size: NA
V gene: TRBV7-3
D gene: TRBD1
J gene: TRBJ1-6
CDR3 protein: CAWRAGTGGNSPLHF
CDR3 DNA: TGTGCCTGGAGGGCCGGGACAGGGGGAAATTCACCCCTCCACTTT

clone size: few
V gene: TRBV5-6
D gene: NA
J gene: TRBJ2-5
CDR3 protein: CASSRAVTETQYF
CDR3 DNA: TGTGCCAGCAGCAGGGCCGTGACGGAGACCCAGTACTTC